Below are 19 T cell receptor beta chains sequenced from a single sample in a study of T cell responses to AZD1222 COVID-19 vaccine. The method was immunoSEQ multiplex PCR; TCRdb's version includes in-frame clones alone and lacks a portion of them. This table has over 75,000 clones, roughly nine tenths appearing once. The source was peripheral blood, collected on day 0 of AZD1222 vaccination. The receptor source for this set is an adult in good health.

This clone was seen just once. CDR3 region: CASAGLAGAKNIQYF. CDR3 sequence (DNA): TGTGCATCGGCGGGGCTAGCGGGAGCCAAAAACATTCAGTACTTC. The chain combines TRBV19 with TRBJ2-4; 8 nucleotides agree with TRBD2. In germline, CDR1 is LNHDA, CDR2 SQIVND (reference sequence). This CDR3 has 15 residues.

V is TRBV28 and J is TRBJ1-1; tentatively, D is TRBD1 (5 bases). Per the germline V gene, CDR1 is MDHEN and CDR2 is SYDVKM. V was pared by 2 bases and J by 0 bases, with 7 bases between. This CDR3 has 14 residues. The CDR3 DNA reads TGTGCCAGCAGTTTAAGGGGAATGAACACTGAAGCTTTCTTT. Translated, it gives CASSLRGMNTEAFF.

Only one count was recorded for this clone. The chain couples TRBV28 to TRBJ2-1; 11 bases line up with TRBD2. CDR1 is MDHEN and CDR2 is SYDVKM in the germline V gene. This CDR3 has 16 residues. Unmatched junction bases numbered 7, after V lost 1 base and J lost 8 bases. The CDR3 protein is CASSLLAGGSGYEQFF. The DNA for the CDR3 is TGTGCCAGCAGTTTATTAGCGGGAGGGTCAGGTTATGAGCAGTTCTTC.

The rearrangement joins TRBV11-2 to TRBJ2-2, with TRBD2 matching over 7 bases. The V segment lost 5 bases and the J segment 4 bases; nucleotides outside the gene matches: 10. Germline-derived CDR1 and CDR2 are SGHAT and FQNNGV. The length of the CDR3 is 16 residues. DNA of the CDR3: TGTGCCAGCAGCGGTAGCGGGTTGGCTAGCACCGGGGAGCTGTTTTTT. This codes for CASSGSGLASTGELFF.

This chain joins TRBV5-1 and TRBJ2-2; 10 nucleotides match TRBD2. Germline CDR1 SGHRS, CDR2 YFSETQ. The CDR3 covers 18 residues. V was clipped by 4 bases and J by 5 bases; unmatched bases: 14. The CDR3 sequence: CASSARTSGAPRTGELFF. CDR3 nucleotide sequence: TGCGCCAGCAGCGCGAGGACTAGCGGAGCTCCTAGAACCGGGGAGCTGTTTTTT.

This sequence joins TRBV27 and TRBJ2-3; D ambiguous. CDR1 MNHEY and CDR2 SMNVEV come from the germline V gene (reference sequence). The V end lost 10 bases, the J end lost 5 bases, and 19 bases lay between the germline ends. This CDR3 has 14 amino acids. Here the CDR3 reads CANVDGSPRDTQYF. The CDR3 DNA is TGTGCCAACGTAGATGGTTCGCCCCGAGATACGCAGTATTTT.

This rearrangement joins TRBV6-5 to TRBJ2-5; D possibly corresponds to TRBD2 (6 bases). CDR1 and CDR2 from the germline V gene are MNHEY and SVGAGI. CDR3 length equals 14 residues. Trimming removed 2 bases from V and 6 bases from J, with 13 bases in between. This chain's CDR3 is CASSYGAGTKTQYF. The DNA for the CDR3 is TGTGCCAGCAGTTACGGGGCGGGAACGAAGACCCAGTACTTC.

This clone was seen a single time. The chain has TRBV2 and TRBJ2-2, with D unclear. Trimming shortened V by 4 bases and J by 4 bases, and 10 bases separated the two germline ends. There are 14 residues in the CDR3. Looked up from germline, CDR1 is SNHLY and CDR2 is FYNNEI. CDR3 nucleotide sequence: TGTGCCAGCAGTGTCACATCGTCCACCGGGGAGCTGTTTTTT. Its translation is CASSVTSSTGELFF.

The J gene is TRBJ2-1, the V gene TRBV14, with 9 bases matching TRBD1. The CDR3 is 16 residues long. V shed 0 bases, J shed 8 bases, and the junction held 8 bases outside the gene matches. Germline loops: CDR1 SGHDN, CDR2 FVKESK. The CDR3 nucleotides read TGTGCCAGCAGCCAAGAGGGGACAGGGAGCTTCGATGAGCAGTTCTTC. Protein: CASSQEGTGSFDEQFF.

The rearrangement uses TRBV28 and TRBJ1-2; a weak D match, TRBD1 (6 bases). CDR1 is MDHEN and CDR2 is SYDVKM in the germline V gene. The CDR3 loop spans 13 amino acids. V was trimmed by 2 bases and J by 4 bases, leaving 8 bases between them. CDR3 in DNA: TGTGCCAGCAGTTTAGGGGGCGCCTATGGCTACACCTTC. It translates to CASSLGGAYGYTF.

The J gene is TRBJ2-3, the V gene TRBV11-2, with 9 bases lining up with TRBD2. The CDR3 is 15 amino acids. CDR1 and CDR2 (germline): SGHAT, FQNNGV. V lost 2 bases, J lost 2 bases, and 2 bases stayed unmatched. CDR3 residues: CASSLLAGTTDTQYF. The CDR3 DNA reads TGTGCCAGCAGCTTACTAGCGGGGACCACAGATACGCAGTATTTT.

The chain has TRBV7-3 and TRBJ1-2, with D perhaps TRBD1 (5 bases). Germline V gene sequence: CDR1 SGHTA, CDR2 FQGTGA. The CDR3 totals 14 residues. Trimming pared 2 bases from V and 7 bases from J, leaving 14 bases between. CDR3 DNA: TGTGCCAGCAGCTTAGAGGGGCCCTTTGGTGGCTACACCTTC. Translation: CASSLEGPFGGYTF.

This clone was counted a single time. This chain joins TRBV5-6 and TRBJ1-1; D is perhaps TRBD1 (6 bases). The CDR3 is 14 residues long. Germline V lookup: CDR1 SGHDT, CDR2 YYEEEE. The V end lost 1 base, the J end lost 4 bases, and 11 bases lay between the germline ends. In nucleotides, the CDR3 is TGTGCCAGCAGCTTGTCAACAGGGTCCACTGAAGCTTTCTTT. Protein sequence: CASSLSTGSTEAFF.

V is TRBV6-4 and J is TRBJ2-1; TRBD2 is a possible D gene (5 bases). CDR1 and CDR2 from the germline V gene are MRHNA and SNTAGT. The CDR3 is made up of 15 amino acids. Trimming stripped 2 bases from V and 7 bases from J, with 15 bases between. The CDR3 sequence is CASSDSGIARNEQFF. The CDR3 DNA reads as TGTGCCAGCAGTGACAGTGGGATAGCGCGGAATGAGCAGTTCTTC.

This chain joins TRBV3-1 (or the pseudogene TRBV3-2) and TRBJ2-5; 8 bases agree with TRBD2. After removal of 4 bases from V and 5 bases from J, the junction contained 9 bases not matched to a gene. This CDR3 has 15 residues. Germline assignment: CDR1 LGHDT and CDR2 YNNKEL (reference sequence). This CDR3 is CASSRRAGAIETQYF. For the CDR3, the DNA is TGTGCCAGCAGCCGAAGAGCGGGGGCGATCGAGACCCAGTACTTC.

The rearrangement joins TRBV7-9 to TRBJ1-2; D not certain. The V gene lost 1 base and the J gene lost 5 bases, with 5 bases spanning the gap. The V gene's germline CDR1 is SEHNR and CDR2 FQNEAQ (reference sequence). The CDR3 runs 12 residues. CDR3 in DNA: TGTGCCAGCAGCTTAGACGATTATGGCTACACCTTC. This codes for CASSLDDYGYTF.

In DNA, the CDR3 is TGTGCCAGCAGCTTCCGGGACAGGGGCACCGGGGAGCTGTTTTTT. Protein: CASSFRDRGTGELFF. V usage is TRBV9 and J usage is TRBJ2-2, with 10 bases identical to TRBD1. Germline lookup yields CDR1 SGDLS and CDR2 YYNGEE. The CDR3 runs to 15 residues. J was trimmed by 4 bases and V by 4 bases; bases with no gene match: 4.

V gene TRBV11-2 combines with J gene TRBJ2-3; no clear D gene. Trimming took off 4 bases at V and 2 bases at J, with 10 bases between the two ends. CDR1 and CDR2 from the germline V gene are SGHAT and FQNNGV. CDR3 size: 14 residues. In DNA form, the CDR3 reads TGTGCCAGCAGCTGGGGTACAGTCACAGATACGCAGTATTTT. Translation gives CASSWGTVTDTQYF.

The chain combines TRBV9 with TRBJ2-7; possibly TRBD2 for D (6 bases). The CDR3 runs 14 residues. Trimming stripped 0 bases from V and 5 bases from J, with 12 bases between. Germline V CDR1 and CDR2: SGDLS, YYNGEE. CDR3 bases: TGTGCCAGCAGCGTAGGCCCGGGGGAGAACGAGCAGTACTTC. It yields the protein CASSVGPGENEQYF.